This T cell receptor (beta chain) was profiled in a study of CD8 T cells in ankylosing spondylitis. This clonotype showed up many times. Its target is not known. It was by quantitative 5'-RACE with molecular barcodes that TCR beta libraries were made. One entry per CDR3 protein results from TCRdb running MiXCR on the 5' RACE reads. The table lists 500,000 or so distinct CDR3 sequences, roughly 5.3% of them singletons. V was shortened by 5 bases and J by 6 bases, with 7 bases between the two germline ends. Germline CDR1 is SEHNR and CDR2 is FQNEAQ (reference sequence). The CDR3 extends over 11 amino acids. General study points: As reported, disease-linked clones showed significant enrichment in matched ankylosing spondylitis synovial fluid. It appeared that ankylosing spondylitis blood was characterized by a TCR beta motif of several highly homologous variants. Prior work had noted some motif variants in reactive arthritis blood and synovial fluid. Relatively rare in peripheral blood, disease-linked clones were also CD8+.

This sequence was found in a male donor with ankylosing spondylitis. The chain carries TRBV7-9 and TRBJ1-1; no definite D call. Sequenced: blood, either unsorted or a sorted T cell fraction (not recorded which). CDR3: CASSVGPEAFF. CDR3 in DNA: TGTGCCAGCAGCGTAGGACCTGAAGCTTTCTTT. Complete variable domain (other parts from reference TRBV7-9 and TRBJ1-1): DTGVSQNPRHKITKRGQNVTFRCDPISEHNRLYWYRQTLGQGPEFLTYFQNEAQLEKSRLLSDRFSAERPKGSFSTLEIQRTEQGDSAMYLCASSVGPEAFFGQGTRLTVV.